The 7 T cell receptor beta chains below all came from one sample that was sequenced in a study of OX40 agonist ivuxolimab in advanced cancers. TCRdb's table, derived via immunoSEQ multiplex PCR, lists solely in-frame clones and lacks some. The repertoire holds about 53,000 clones, with 70% to 80% as singletons. The material sequenced was CD4+ or CD8+ T cells sorted from blood, taken in a trial of the OX40 agonist ivuxolimab. These receptors were obtained from an adult with an advanced solid tumor such as melanoma, head and neck, liver or kidney cancer.

This chain uses TRBV15 with TRBJ1-5, with D perhaps matching TRBD1 (5 bases). Germline V gives CDR1 LNHNV, CDR2 YYDKDF (reference sequence). Trimming took 3 bases from V and 0 from J, leaving 15 bases between them. The CDR3 runs 17 residues. The CDR3 here is CATSSGGFASSNQPQHF. For the CDR3, the DNA is TGTGCCACCAGCAGTGGGGGGTTTGCCAGTAGCAATCAGCCCCAGCATTTT.

As concerns this clone: Germline is not matched at one junction end, which may reflect a read error. J is TRBJ1-6 and V is TRBV10-3, with D tentatively TRBD1 (5 bases). The CDR3 is made up of 12 amino acids. The V gene's germline CDR1 is ENHRY and CDR2 SYGVKD. CDR3 amino acids: CAINEGSSPLHF. CDR3 sequence (DNA): TGTGCCATCAATGAGGGGAGTTCACCCCTCCACTTT.

This clone was detected only once. This chain uses TRBV6-5 with TRBJ1-1, with D possibly matching TRBD1 (6 bases). In germline, CDR1 is MNHEY, CDR2 SVGAGI. The CDR3 consists of 15 residues. V lost 2 bases and J 5 bases, leaving 15 bases between the germline ends. CDR3 in DNA: TGTGCCAGCAGTTACCTTCGGGGGGCTGATACTGAAGCTTTCTTT. It yields the protein CASSYLRGADTEAFF.

The V gene is TRBV2, the J gene TRBJ2-1; D perhaps matches TRBD1 (6 bases). This CDR3 is built from 14 residues. CDR1 SNHLY and CDR2 FYNNEI come from the germline V gene. Trimming stripped 6 bases from V and 2 bases from J, with 11 bases between. CDR3 sequence (DNA): TGTGCCAGCAGGCCACAGGGCGCCTACAATGAGCAGTTCTTC. It yields the protein CASRPQGAYNEQFF.

This clone was counted only a few times. The chain carries TRBV5-6 and TRBJ2-2, with TRBD2 matching over 13 bases. V lost 4 bases, J lost 6 bases, and 3 bases stayed unmatched. The CDR3 is 15 amino acids. Germline V CDR1 and CDR2: SGHDT, YYEEEE. The CDR3 reads CASSRLAGGAGELFF. CDR3 nucleotide sequence: TGTGCCAGCAGCAGACTAGCGGGGGGTGCCGGGGAGCTGTTTTTT. The whole variable domain, remainder taken from reference TRBV5-6 and TRBJ2-2, is DAGVTQSPTHLIKTRGQQVTLRCSPKSGHDTVSWYQQALGQGPQFIFQYYEEEERQRGNFPDRFSGHQFPNYSSELNVNALLLGDSALYLCASSRLAGGAGELFFGEGSRLTVL.

This clone ranks as medium-sized. Other nucleotide sequences in the sample specify the same CDR3. The DNA of the CDR3 is TGTGCCAGCAGCTTAGCGGGGGCCTACGAGCAGTACTTC. Its translation: CASSLAGAYEQYF. The chain is built from TRBV7-9 and TRBJ2-7; either TRBD1 or TRBD2 may supply D (5 bases each). This CDR3 has 13 amino acids. CDR1 is SEHNR and CDR2 is FQNEAQ in the germline V gene (reference sequence). V was shortened by 0 bases and J by 2 bases, with 5 bases between the two germline ends. The whole variable domain, remainder taken from reference TRBV7-9 and TRBJ2-7, is DTGVSQNPRHKITKRGQNVTFRCDPISEHNRLYWYRQTLGQGPEFLTYFQNEAQLEKSRLLSDRFSAERPKGSFSTLEIQRTEQGDSAMYLCASSLAGAYEQYFGPGTRLTVT.

The V call is TRBV2, the J call TRBJ1-5; maybe TRBD1 (6 bases). CDR1 SNHLY and CDR2 FYNNEI come from the germline V gene. The CDR3 sequence is 16 residues long. The V and J ends lost 6 bases and 2 bases respectively, with 17 bases between them. The CDR3 DNA reads as TGTGCCAGCAGCGGGACAAGGACCCTCGGCAATCAGCCCCAGCATTTT. Translation: CASSGTRTLGNQPQHF.